These T cell receptor beta chains were read from a single sample in a study of CD8 T cells in ankylosing spondylitis. In TCRdb, the 5' RACE reads were re-called with MiXCR into one record per CDR3 protein. The data show approximately 220,000 distinct CDR3 sequences, roughly 25% seen once. The sample was blood, either unsorted or a sorted T cell fraction (not recorded which). These receptor sequences come from a male donor with ankylosing spondylitis or in good health (not recorded which). Each CDR3 is given with its conserved first and last residue. A D gene is named only where the DNA matches it firmly. Expanded clones get a size class; other rows say once, few or many, or leave the size out.

>TRBJ1-1|many|TRBV5-1|NA
TGCGCCAGCAGCTTGGATCCCGGGGGCACTGAAGCTTTCTTT
CASSLDPGGTEAFF
>TRBJ2-7|many|TRBV20-1|TRBD1
TGCAGTGCTAGTCCGACAGGGGGCCTCTACGAGCAGTACTTC
CSASPTGGLYEQYF
>TRBJ2-5|few|TRBV20-1|NA
TGCAGTGCTAGAGTCGGCCACCACCAAGAGACCCAGTACTTC
CSARVGHHQETQYF
>TRBJ1-6|many|TRBV18|NA
TGTGCCAGCTCACCCTCTCCGGGCGGTAATTCACCCCTCCACTTT
CASSPSPGGNSPLHF
>TRBJ2-1|few|TRBV7-3|TRBD2
TGTGCCAGCAGCCCGACTAGCGGGTCTAGCTCCTACAATGAGCAGTTCTTC
CASSPTSGSSSYNEQFF
>TRBJ2-1|NA|TRBV18|TRBD2
TGTGCCAGCTCACTCTACAGCGGGAGCGACAATGAGCAGTTCTTC
CASSLYSGSDNEQFF
>TRBJ2-3|NA|TRBV29-1|TRBD1
TGCAGCGGCAGGACAGGGTCAGATACGCAGTATTTT
CSGRTGSDTQYF
>TRBJ2-6|few|TRBV7-3|NA
TGTGCCAGCAGCTCCGGGTTCTCCTCTGGGGCCAACGTCCTGACTTTC
CASSSGFSSGANVLTF
>TRBJ2-1|few|TRBV20-1|TRBD2
TGCAGTGCTAGAGGGGGACTAGCGGGAGGTAGCTACAATGAGCAGTTCTTC
CSARGGLAGGSYNEQFF
>TRBJ2-5|NA|TRBV5-1|TRBD1
TGCGCCAGCAGCGCGGGACAGGCTCCCCAAGAGACCCAGTACTTC
CASSAGQAPQETQYF
>TRBJ2-2|NA|TRBV10-3|NA
TGTGCCGCACGAGACCTTGGGGAGCTGTTTTTT
CAARDLGELFF
>TRBJ1-3|NA|TRBV6-1|NA
TGTGCCAGCAGTGATGATTGGGGCGCCATATATTTT
CASSDDWGAIYF
>TRBJ2-1|NA|TRBV29-1|NA
TGCAGCGTTGAGTCCCGGTCAAGGCAGTTCTTC
CSVESRSRQFF
>TRBJ2-5|many|TRBV7-9|NA
TGTGCCAGCAGCACCCTAACGTACCAAGAGACCCAGTACTTC
CASSTLTYQETQYF
>TRBJ2-3|once|TRBV11-2|NA
TGTGCCAGCAGCTCGGGGGTAACAGATACGCAGTATTTT
CASSSGVTDTQYF
>TRBJ2-7|NA|TRBV29-1|TRBD1
TGCAGCGTTAGACCCGGGACAGGGGTCGAGCAGTACTTC
CSVRPGTGVEQYF
>TRBJ2-5|many|TRBV29-1|NA
TGCAGCGTTGGTTTGGGGGATACGTACCAAGAGACCCAGTACTTC
CSVGLGDTYQETQYF
>TRBJ2-2|many|TRBV29-1|NA
TGCAGCGTAAGACCCTGGACTCTCTCGTCCGCGAACACCGGGGAGCTGTTTTTT
CSVRPWTLSSANTGELFF